The next 5 T cell receptor beta chains were all read from a single sample in a study of control samples from healthy donors and cancer patients (dated by TCRdb to the early 2020s). Library generation was performed with the immunoSEQ multiplex PCR assay. As stored in TCRdb, this immuneACCESS dataset retains in-frame rearrangements with V and J assigned. A fraction of the clones does not appear; measured against another copy, unresolved V genes explain less than half of the discrepancy, and the remainder lacks a known reason. Within this sample are roughly 120,000 clones, with 80% to 90% of them counted one time only. Jointly, the top ten make up 1.1% of the sample. The sample taken for sequencing was PBMCs. The receptors shown here come from a woman between 45 and 60 years old with colorectal cancer.

CDR3 DNA: TGTGCCAGCAGCTCGGACTTATCCACGGGGACCCAGTACTTC. It is translated as CASSSDLSTGTQYF. The chain combines TRBV5-6 with TRBJ2-5; D is perhaps TRBD2 (5 bases). V lost 3 bases and J 7 bases, leaving 16 bases between the germline ends. This CDR3 comprises 14 residues. Looked up from germline, CDR1 is SGHDT and CDR2 is YYEEEE.

The V call is TRBV7-8, the J call TRBJ2-2; D unresolved. The CDR3 length is 15 residues. Trimming stripped 1 base from V and 1 base from J, with 7 bases between. Germline-derived CDR1 and CDR2 are SGHVS and FQNEAQ. The chain's CDR3 is CASSLGAGNTGELFF. The CDR3 DNA follows: TGTGCCAGCAGCTTAGGGGCAGGGAACACCGGGGAGCTGTTTTTT.

The chain uses TRBV7-2 and TRBJ1-2, with TRBD1 as a possible D gene (6 bases). Germline V gene data show CDR1 as SGHTA and CDR2 as FQGNSA. This CDR3 has 15 amino acids. Trimming stripped 4 bases from V and 0 bases from J, with 12 bases between. The chain's CDR3 is CASSSRGTTNYGYTF. DNA for the CDR3: TGTGCCAGCAGCTCAAGGGGGACAACTAACTATGGCTACACCTTC.

The V and J genes are TRBV12-5 and TRBJ2-7; weak D call: TRBD2 (5 bases). Trimming pared 6 bases from V and 6 bases from J, leaving 18 bases between. This CDR3 spans 14 amino acids. Germline V gene data show CDR1 as LGHNT and CDR2 as FRNRAP. The CDR3 region is CASGAGVNNFEQYF. The DNA for the CDR3 is TGTGCTAGTGGGGCCGGGGTAAATAACTTCGAGCAGTACTTC.

The rearrangement links TRBV19 to TRBJ2-5; D uncertain. The CDR3 spans 14 residues. Trimming shortened V by 6 bases and J by 2 bases, and 13 bases separated the two germline ends. From germline, CDR1 is LNHDA and CDR2 SQIVND (reference sequence). CDR3 in DNA: TGTGCCAGTAGCTCCCTGGGTATACAAGAGACCCAGTACTTC. Encoded protein: CASSSLGIQETQYF. Full variable domain (outside the CDR3, taken from reference TRBV19 and TRBJ2-5): DGGITQSPKYLFRKEGQNVTLSCEQNLNHDAMYWYRQDPGQGLRLIYYSQIVNDFQKGDIAEGYSVSREKKESFPLTVTSAQKNPTAFYLCASSSLGIQETQYFGPGTRLLVL.